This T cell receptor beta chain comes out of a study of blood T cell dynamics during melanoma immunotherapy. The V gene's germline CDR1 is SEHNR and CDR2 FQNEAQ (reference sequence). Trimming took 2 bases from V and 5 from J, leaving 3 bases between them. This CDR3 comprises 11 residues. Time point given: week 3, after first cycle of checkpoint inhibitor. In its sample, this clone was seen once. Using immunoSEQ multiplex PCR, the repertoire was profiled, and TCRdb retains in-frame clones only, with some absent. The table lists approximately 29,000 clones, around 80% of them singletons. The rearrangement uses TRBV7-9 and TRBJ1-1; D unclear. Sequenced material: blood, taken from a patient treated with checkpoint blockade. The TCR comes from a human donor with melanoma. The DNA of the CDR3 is TGTGCCAGCAGCTTAATGACTGAAGCTTTCTTT. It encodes CASSLMTEAFF.